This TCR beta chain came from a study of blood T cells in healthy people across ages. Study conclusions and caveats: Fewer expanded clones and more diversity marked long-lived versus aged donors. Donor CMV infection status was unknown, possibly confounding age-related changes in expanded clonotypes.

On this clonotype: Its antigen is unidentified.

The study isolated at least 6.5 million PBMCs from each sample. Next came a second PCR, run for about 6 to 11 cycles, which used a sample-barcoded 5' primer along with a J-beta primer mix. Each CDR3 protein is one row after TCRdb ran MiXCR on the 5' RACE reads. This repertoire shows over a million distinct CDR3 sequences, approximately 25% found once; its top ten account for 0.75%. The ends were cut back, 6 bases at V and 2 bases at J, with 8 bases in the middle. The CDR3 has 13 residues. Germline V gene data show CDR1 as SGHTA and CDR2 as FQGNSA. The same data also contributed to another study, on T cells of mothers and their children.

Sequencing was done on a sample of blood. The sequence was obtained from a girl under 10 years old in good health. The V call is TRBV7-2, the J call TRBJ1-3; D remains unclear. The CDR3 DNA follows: TGTGCCAGCAGGGTCCTAGCTGGAAACACCATATATTTT. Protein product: CASRVLAGNTIYF.